Below are 20 T cell receptor beta chains sequenced from a single sample in a study of T cells expressing NK-cell markers. TCRdb derives one entry per CDR3 protein from the 5' RACE reads, leaving out DNA. The sample table includes under 600,000 distinct CDR3 sequences. Specimen: blood T cells: a sorted CD56 or NKG2C T cell subset, CD4+ or CD8+ T cells, or bulk PBMC T cells (not recorded which). Receptors were obtained from a woman aged 45 to 65 in good health.

The chain carries TRBV6-4 and TRBJ1-1. The CDR3 has 16 amino acids. Germline lookup yields CDR1 MRHNA and CDR2 SNTAGT. The CDR3 sequence is CASSDGMVGSATEAFF.

The J gene is TRBJ1-1, the V gene TRBV4-1. CDR3 size: 16 residues. The germline gives CDR1 MGHRA, CDR2 YSYEKL. The CDR3 loop reads CASSPTTGIMNTEAFF.

V usage is TRBV21-1 and J usage is TRBJ2-7; no DNA is available, so the TRBD1 call from TCRdb remains unchecked. TRBV21-1 is flagged as a pseudogene. CDR3 length equals 17 residues. CDR3 region: CASSKEGDERTVNEQYF.

The genes are TRBV12-3 or TRBV12-4 and TRBJ1-2; TCRdb outputs TRBD1, but without DNA this stays unchecked. This CDR3 contains 13 residues. CDR3 region: CASSFTATGGYTF.

The chain combines TRBV20-1 with TRBJ2-3; absent DNA, TCRdb's TRBD2 call cannot be checked. The CDR3 runs to 18 residues. Germline values: CDR1 DFQATT, CDR2 SNEGSKA (reference sequence). The CDR3 reads CSARFQSLGGRAIDTQYF.

The chain joins TRBV12-3 or TRBV12-4 to TRBJ2-5; TCRdb calls TRBD1, which cannot be checked without DNA. The CDR3 consists of 13 residues. The CDR3 loop is CATSRGRQETQYF.

The chain has TRBV5-1 and TRBJ2-3; TCRdb's D call, TRBD2, is unchecked because there is no DNA. CDR3 length equals 14 residues. CDR1 is SGHRS and CDR2 is YFSETQ in the germline V gene. The CDR3 protein is CASSLLHSTDTQYF.

The rearrangement uses TRBV10-2 and TRBJ2-1; TCRdb proposes TRBD2, but this gene call is untestable without DNA. Germline CDR1 is WSHSY and CDR2 is SAAADI. This CDR3 spans 14 amino acids. The CDR3 region is CASSIAGGHNEQFF.

The V and J genes are TRBV30 and TRBJ2-2; TCRdb gives TRBD2 as the D gene, but with no DNA this cannot be confirmed. The CDR3 extends over 12 amino acids. Looked up from germline, CDR1 is GTSNPN and CDR2 is SVGIG (reference sequence). CDR3 in amino acids: CAWSEVPGELFF. The entire variable domain, with the rest obtained from reference TRBV30 and TRBJ2-2, is as follows: SQTIHQWPATLVQPVGSPLSLECTVEGTSNPNLYWYRQAAGRGLQLLFYSVGIGQISSEVPQNLSASRPQDRQFILSSKKLLLSDSGFYLCAWSEVPGELFFGEGSRLTVL.

CDR3 region: CASSSPGRGSTDTQYF. The V gene is TRBV4-1, the J gene TRBJ2-3; TCRdb returns TRBD1, unconfirmable since there is no DNA. The CDR3 sequence is 16 residues long. From germline, CDR1 is MGHRA and CDR2 YSYEKL.

The chain couples TRBV6-1 to TRBJ1-2; with no DNA, the TCRdb D assignment of TRBD1 cannot be verified. CDR3 length: 16 residues. Germline V gene sequence: CDR1 MNHNS, CDR2 SASEGT. This chain's CDR3 is CASSSGGGRAPYGYTF.

This sequence joins TRBV6-4 and TRBJ2-5; there is no DNA to check the TCRdb D call of TRBD1. The CDR3 totals 13 residues. Germline V CDR1 and CDR2: MRHNA, SNTAGT. The CDR3 sequence: CASGVLPGETQYF.

V usage is TRBV6-5 and J usage is TRBJ2-7. The length of the CDR3 is 14 residues. Germline V CDR1 and CDR2: MNHEY, SVGAGI. The CDR3 is CASSYTGGSYEQYF.

The chain has TRBV24-1 and TRBJ2-1; TCRdb gives TRBD1 as the D gene, but with no DNA this cannot be confirmed. Germline values: CDR1 KGHDR, CDR2 SFDVKD. CDR3 size: 13 residues. This CDR3 is CATSDSLGRDYFF.

V usage is TRBV19 and J usage is TRBJ2-1; TCRdb indicates TRBD1, and absent DNA this call remains unverified. CDR1 and CDR2 (germline): LNHDA, SQIVND (reference sequence). The CDR3 runs 11 residues. The CDR3 region is CASSMTGFQFF.

The J gene is TRBJ2-2, the V gene TRBV7-9; TCRdb indicates TRBD2, and absent DNA this call remains unverified. CDR1 is SEHNR, CDR2 FQNEAQ, per germline (reference sequence). The CDR3 is made up of 13 amino acids. The CDR3 protein is CAIRGRREGELFF.

This chain links TRBV18 with TRBJ2-7; there is no DNA to check the TCRdb D call of TRBD1. Germline-derived CDR1 and CDR2 are KGHSH and LQKENI. This CDR3 is 12 amino acids long. This CDR3 reads CASSPEEAWQYF.

This chain uses TRBV29-1 with TRBJ2-7; checking the TCRdb D call of TRBD2 is not possible without DNA. Germline V gene lookup returns CDR1 SQVTM and CDR2 ANQGSEA. The CDR3 runs to 18 residues. The CDR3 protein is CSVSLGTSGRRSSYEQYF.

This chain connects TRBV20-1 to TRBJ2-7; TCRdb's D call of TRBD2 is untestable without DNA. CDR3 size: 17 residues. Looked up from germline, CDR1 is DFQATT and CDR2 is SNEGSKA (reference sequence). The CDR3 protein is CSARTPFLAGEGAEQYF.

The chain employs TRBV6-5 and TRBJ2-1; TCRdb calls TRBD2, which cannot be checked without DNA. The CDR3 is 15 amino acids. CDR1 is MNHEY, CDR2 SVGAGI, per germline. CDR3 sequence: CASTPSGGVYNEQFF.